This TCR beta chain was retrieved from a study of naive and memory T cell subsets. Overall study findings and caveats: The RNA method is potentially sensitive to activation and differentiation changes.

There are many counts of this clonotype. Its matching antigen is unknown. CDR3 length equals 13 residues. With V trimmed by 8 bases and J by 2 bases, 4 bases remained unmatched. Per germline, CDR1 SGHVS and CDR2 FNYEAQ. Amplification of ligated cDNA took four PCR rounds with SP2 and nested alpha and beta constant primers. TCRdb recomputed calls from the UMI-ligation and nested PCR reads with MiXCR, one row per CDR3 protein. The repertoire consists of around 20,000 distinct CDR3 sequences, with about 6% occurring once and the leading ten covering over 5%. Treatment meaning: skin biopsy from PPD injection site in Mantoux-positive individual. An oligonucleotide containing a UMI was ligated to the 3' end of TCR cDNA.

This receptor was obtained from an adult in good health. The chain recombines TRBV7-6 with TRBJ2-7; 9 bases fit TRBD2. The sequencing here drew on skin, taken from a tuberculin skin test site. The CDR3 is CASGVAGAYEQYF. The CDR3 region has the DNA TGTGCCAGCGGAGTAGCGGGGGCCTACGAGCAGTACTTC.